This is a list of T cell receptor beta chains from one sample in a study of T-cell memory formation after mild COVID-19. TCRdb used MiXCR to reprocess the 5' RACE reads, holding one entry per CDR3 protein. The sample yields 400,000 to 550,000 distinct CDR3 sequences, more than 20% seen once. The source material was PBMCs or a T cell subset sorted from them (not recorded which). The receptors here all came from an adult woman who had mild COVID-19 (a few samples of this study predate the infection). Cell type and time point are not known. CDR3s include the opening cysteine and the closing phenylalanine or tryptophan. Fields, in order: clone size, J gene, V gene, D gene, CDR3 DNA, CDR3 protein. The D gene is left open where the match is weak. Clone size is stated in some rows and not others, as once, few, many or a class when expanded.

size: few; J: TRBJ1-5; V: TRBV20-1; D: NA; DNA: TGCAGTGCTAGCCCGGACGGGCCCCAGCATTTT; CDR3: CSASPDGPQHF
size: once; J: TRBJ2-6; V: TRBV5-5; D: NA; DNA: TGTGCCAGCAGCTTGCTCTCGGGACCTGGGGCCAACGTCCTGACTTTC; CDR3: CASSLLSGPGANVLTF
size: few; J: TRBJ1-6; V: TRBV7-9; D: TRBD1; DNA: TGTGCCAGCAGCACAACGGACAGGGCAAATTCACCCCTCCACTTT; CDR3: CASSTTDRANSPLHF
size: NA; J: TRBJ1-4; V: TRBV6-1; D: TRBD1; DNA: TGTGCCAGCACCAAACAGGGGGCGGTTGAAAAACTGTTTTTT; CDR3: CASTKQGAVEKLFF
size: NA; J: TRBJ2-5; V: TRBV2; D: NA; DNA: TGTGCCAGCATCAGGGGCAACCAAGAGACCCAGTACTTC; CDR3: CASIRGNQETQYF
size: NA; J: TRBJ1-5; V: TRBV19; D: TRBD1; DNA: TGTGCCACCAGTTCGACAGGGGCCAATCAGCCCCAGCATTTT; CDR3: CATSSTGANQPQHF
size: NA; J: TRBJ2-1; V: TRBV5-1; D: NA; DNA: TGCGCCAGCAGCCAGACTAGTGCCTCCTACAATGAGCAGTTCTTC; CDR3: CASSQTSASYNEQFF
size: few; J: TRBJ2-1; V: TRBV7-8; D: NA; DNA: TGTGCCAGCAGCTTAGCTGTGGGGATTCGTGAGCAGTTCTTC; CDR3: CASSLAVGIREQFF
size: once; J: TRBJ2-5; V: TRBV14; D: TRBD2; DNA: TGTGCCAGCAGCCAAGATCGGCTAGCGGGGAGTCAAGAGACCCAGTACTTC; CDR3: CASSQDRLAGSQETQYF
size: once; J: TRBJ1-5; V: TRBV9; D: NA; DNA: TGTGACAGCAGCGGGCACATGAGAGGGAGCAATCAGCCCCAGCATTTT; CDR3: CDSSGHMRGSNQPQHF
size: NA; J: TRBJ1-1; V: TRBV20-1; D: NA; DNA: TGCAGTGCTATGACCCCCTCAAAAGCTTTCTTT; CDR3: CSAMTPSKAFF
size: few; J: TRBJ1-5; V: TRBV19; D: NA; DNA: TGTGCCAGTAGACCCCAATGGGGGGATAGCAATCAGCCCCAGCATTTT; CDR3: CASRPQWGDSNQPQHF
size: few; J: TRBJ2-2; V: TRBV4-1; D: NA; DNA: TGCGCCAGCAGCCAAGGTCCAAGGGAGTGGTTGACCGGGGAGCTGTTTTTT; CDR3: CASSQGPREWLTGELFF
size: NA; J: TRBJ2-3; V: TRBV6-5; D: NA; DNA: TGTGCCAGCAGCCCTCCCCGCAGGGGAGATACGCAGTATTTT; CDR3: CASSPPRRGDTQYF
size: NA; J: TRBJ1-6; V: TRBV7-3; D: TRBD1; DNA: TGTGCCAGCAGCCTGGGACAGCTAAATTCACCCCTCCACTTT; CDR3: CASSLGQLNSPLHF
size: NA; J: TRBJ2-5; V: TRBV15; D: NA; DNA: TGTGCCACCAGCAGGTACCAAGAGACCCAGTACTTC; CDR3: CATSRYQETQYF
size: NA; J: TRBJ2-2; V: TRBV7-9; D: TRBD1; DNA: TGTGCCAGCAGCCGGGCCGGGACAGGAATAACCGGGGAGCTGTTTTTT; CDR3: CASSRAGTGITGELFF
size: NA; J: TRBJ2-7; V: TRBV14; D: TRBD2; DNA: TGTGCCAGCTACATTAGCGGGAGGGGCTCCTACGAGCAGTACTTC; CDR3: CASYISGRGSYEQYF
size: few; J: TRBJ2-1; V: TRBV7-2; D: NA; DNA: TGTGCCAGCAGCTGGGGGAGCGGGTCCCCCCGGAATGAGCAGTTCTTC; CDR3: CASSWGSGSPRNEQFF
size: NA; J: TRBJ1-3; V: TRBV2; D: NA; DNA: TGTGCCAGCACGGGGCAGAACATAAGAAACACCATATATTTT; CDR3: CASTGQNIRNTIYF
size: NA; J: TRBJ1-1; V: TRBV7-6; D: NA; DNA: TGTGCCAGCAGCTCCGGTATGACGGTGAACACTGAAGCTTTCTTT; CDR3: CASSSGMTVNTEAFF
size: NA; J: TRBJ2-1; V: TRBV20-1; D: TRBD2; DNA: TGCAGTGCTAGAGATCAAAGCGGGAGGCGGGATGAGCAGTTCTTC; CDR3: CSARDQSGRRDEQFF
size: NA; J: TRBJ1-1; V: TRBV5-5; D: NA; DNA: TGTGCCAGCAGATTTGACATGGGAAACACTGAAGCTTTCTTT; CDR3: CASRFDMGNTEAFF
size: NA; J: TRBJ2-3; V: TRBV30; D: NA; DNA: TGTGCCTGGAGTGGGCAGGGGAACACAGATACGCAGTATTTT; CDR3: CAWSGQGNTDTQYF
size: NA; J: TRBJ2-7; V: TRBV29-1; D: NA; DNA: TGCAGCGTTGTTGGGGGGAAGATTCGGTACGAGCAGTACTTC; CDR3: CSVVGGKIRYEQYF
size: NA; J: TRBJ1-6; V: TRBV30; D: NA; DNA: TGTGCCTGGAGTCGGCCTTTCGAAACCCTCCACTTT; CDR3: CAWSRPFETLHF
size: few; J: TRBJ2-1; V: TRBV5-1; D: NA; DNA: TGCGCCAGCAGCTTGGTTGGGGCCAATGAGCAGTTCTTC; CDR3: CASSLVGANEQFF
size: NA; J: TRBJ1-6; V: TRBV12-3/TRBV12-4; D: NA; DNA: TGTGCCAGCAGTTTGGAGACACATAATTCACCCCTCCACTTT; CDR3: CASSLETHNSPLHF
size: NA; J: TRBJ1-5; V: TRBV4-1; D: TRBD1; DNA: TGCGCCAGCAGTGGGTCAGGGGGCGGGAATCAGCCCCAGCATTTT; CDR3: CASSGSGGGNQPQHF
size: few; J: TRBJ2-1; V: TRBV7-8; D: NA; DNA: TGTGCCAGCAGCCCCGAAGCCGGGACAATCAGCCCTTACAATGAGCAGTTCTTC; CDR3: CASSPEAGTISPYNEQFF
size: many; J: TRBJ2-7; V: TRBV18; D: NA; DNA: TGTGCCAGCTCATTAACCACGGGTGGATACGAGCAGTACTTC; CDR3: CASSLTTGGYEQYF
size: NA; J: TRBJ1-6; V: TRBV15; D: NA; DNA: TGTGCCACCAGCCCCCAGGGTTATAATTCACCCCTCCACTTT; CDR3: CATSPQGYNSPLHF
size: NA; J: TRBJ1-2; V: TRBV11-2; D: NA; DNA: TGTGCCAGCAGCTTCGATCGGGGTCCCTATGGCTACACCTTC; CDR3: CASSFDRGPYGYTF
size: NA; J: TRBJ2-2; V: TRBV6-2/TRBV6-3; D: TRBD2; DNA: TGTGCCAGCAGTTACTCGACTAGCGCCCTTCGTTTT; CDR3: CASSYSTSALRF
size: NA; J: TRBJ2-2; V: TRBV6-5; D: NA; DNA: TGTGCCAGCAGGTTATTAGCGTCGGCCGGGGAGCTGTTTTTT; CDR3: CASRLLASAGELFF
size: few; J: TRBJ2-2; V: TRBV25-1; D: NA; DNA: TGTGCCAGCAGTGATGGGGGGGCGCGGGAGCTGTTTTTT; CDR3: CASSDGGARELFF
size: NA; J: TRBJ1-2; V: TRBV7-9; D: TRBD1; DNA: TGTGCCAGCAGCTCGCAGGGGGACATCGATGGCTACACCTTC; CDR3: CASSSQGDIDGYTF
size: many; J: TRBJ2-1; V: TRBV18; D: NA; DNA: TGTGCCAGCAGCCCACGGGGTAGCTCCTACAATGAGCAGTTCTTC; CDR3: CASSPRGSSYNEQFF
size: NA; J: TRBJ1-1; V: TRBV24-1; D: TRBD1; DNA: TGTGCCACCAGTGACTTACAGGGGTCCTACGCTTTCTTT; CDR3: CATSDLQGSYAFF
size: few; J: TRBJ1-4; V: TRBV7-3; D: NA; DNA: TGTGCCAGCAGCCCACGGCGGAGGGTGGCTAATGAAAAACTGTTTTTT; CDR3: CASSPRRRVANEKLFF
size: NA; J: TRBJ1-2; V: TRBV20-1; D: TRBD1; DNA: TGCAGTGCTAGAGATCTCAGGACAGGGACCTTCTATGGCTACACCTTC; CDR3: CSARDLRTGTFYGYTF
size: NA; J: TRBJ1-1; V: TRBV9; D: NA; DNA: TGTGCCAGCAGCGAAGCGGGGGAGGGTTTAGCTGAAGCTTTCTTT; CDR3: CASSEAGEGLAEAFF
size: few; J: TRBJ1-3; V: TRBV9; D: NA; DNA: TGTGCCAGCAGCGTAGATTCTTTTCGGGGAAACACCATATATTTT; CDR3: CASSVDSFRGNTIYF
size: NA; J: TRBJ1-2; V: TRBV12-3/TRBV12-4; D: NA; DNA: TGTGCCAGCAGTTTAGATGGAGGGCACTATGGCTACACCTTC; CDR3: CASSLDGGHYGYTF
size: NA; J: TRBJ2-5; V: TRBV29-1; D: NA; DNA: TGCAGCGTTGATAGGAGGGAGACCCAGTACTTC; CDR3: CSVDRRETQYF
size: NA; J: TRBJ1-6; V: TRBV7-9; D: TRBD1; DNA: TGTGCCAGCAGAACTACAGGGGACTATAATTCACCCCTCCACTTT; CDR3: CASRTTGDYNSPLHF
size: few; J: TRBJ2-7; V: TRBV7-7; D: NA; DNA: TGTGCCAGCAGCCCGACAGGTAGCCTGGCGTCCGAGCAGTACTTC; CDR3: CASSPTGSLASEQYF
size: NA; J: TRBJ2-5; V: TRBV20-1; D: NA; DNA: TGCAGTATCGCTCAGGGAGAGACCCAGTACTTC; CDR3: CSIAQGETQYF